Below, one T cell receptor (beta chain) is given with its context. Its antigen has not been determined. Nothing much larger sits one base from this clone, and base qualities are not available. The entry originates in a study of shared clonotypes between healthy human individuals (dated by TCRdb to 2018 to 2020). Looking at the study overall: The cohort comprised a couple of women and a few men aged 18 to 49 years. Per donor, leukapheresis produced somewhere between about 0.8 and 9 billion PBMCs. To estimate repertoire size and how much clonotype sharing occurs between individuals, the study deeply sequenced the blood TCR repertoires of about five healthy adults. Different laboratories and diverse techniques were used to prepare libraries and sequence TCR repertoires, to increase sequencing depth and limit assay-specific biases.

Using the deep immunoSEQ assay, multiplex PCR amplified TCR CDR3 regions from genomic DNA. Genomic DNA extracted from each cell subset was distributed evenly over all wells of several immunoSEQ 96-well plates, and each plate served as one replicate. For unsorted PBMC, each replicate PCR was loaded with about 280 ng genomic DNA, equivalent to tens of thousands of T cell genomes. Ten immunoSEQ deep assay plates were used to sequence the unsorted PBMC genomic DNA. Purified libraries were quantified with a Qubit 3.0 fluorometer, sized on a Bioanalyzer 2100, and re-quantified with the KAPA Library Quantification kit. Each immunoSEQ 96-well plate was sequenced on its own single-read 150-cycle Illumina NextSeq 550 flow cell. From the authors' description of their analysis: Because the immunoSEQ output held only junctional sequences and lacked quality scores, the filtering could not match the filtering applied to full-length reads. Sequences were annotated with PyIR, a Python wrapper for IgBLAST v1.9, using IMGT germline references to assign V/J genes and CDR3. Reads were removed for weak V/J assignments (E-value above 1e-6), missing CDR3, stop codons, out-of-frame junctions, or ambiguous translated residues. A V3J clonotype was defined by an identical inferred V gene, J gene, and CDR3 amino acid sequence. Percentage overlap between repertoires was calculated by dividing the number of shared unique clonotypes by the size of the smaller repertoire. RTK rarefaction, the Chao1 estimator, and Recon v2.1 estimates of unobserved clonotypes were used to assess repertoire richness. The clones in this table, taken by TCRdb from immuneACCESS, are in-frame only. Not every clone is retained; where verified, under half of the shortfall comes from an unresolved V gene, and the cause of the rest is unknown. V and J calls and clone size are copied from that table; D and trimming were computed from the DNA. The sample data list 450,000 or so clones, and 60% to 80% of these were observed just once. 12% of the sample is held by the ten biggest clonotypes.

The donors were healthy, HIV-negative adults with no recently reported acute infections or vaccinations. Every donor was a Caucasian adult residing in Nashville, Tennessee, USA. For unsorted samples, 84 million or so PBMCs were counted, and genomic DNA was extracted using the QIAamp DNA Blood Mini kit. After blood collection by leukapheresis, PBMCs were isolated using Ficoll-Histopaque density gradient centrifugation and then cryopreserved in the vapor phase of liquid nitrogen. Study-level results and caveats: Only blood was sampled, and tissue TCR repertoires likely differ from those in blood. Because the study included a small number of donors, the genetic and exposure-history diversity represented was limited. Pairwise subsampling led to the expectation that sequencing depth would affect the degree of clonotype sharing among donors.

The sequenced sample was PBMCs. The TCR originated in a woman in her thirties or forties in good health. Some clones in this sample may be carry-over from other donors' samples.

The CDR3 protein sequence reads: CASSLSGQIITEAFF. The nucleotide sequence reads TGTGCCAGCAGTTTATCGGGACAAATAATCACTGAAGCTTTCTTT. This sequence uses TRBV27 and TRBJ1-1; matching of 6 bases hints at TRBD1 as the D gene. The CDR3 spans 15 residues, from the cysteine through the phenylalanine. Here the CDR3 DNA is all that survives: 45 bases in frame from base 1. From a lookup of the germline V gene (reference sequence), CDR1 and CDR2 are MNHEY and SMNVEV. V was cut back by 0 bases and J by 4 bases, leaving a gap of 12 bases between them.